This is a list of T cell receptor beta chains from one sample in a study of cytomegalovirus exposure and HLA in healthy donors. Assay: immunoSEQ multiplex PCR; the TCRdb copy retains only in-frame clones and omits some. The table records more than 95,000 clones, around 75% of them present only once. Specimen: PBMCs. Receptors were obtained from a woman aged 45-59 years in good health and CMV-seropositive. Both conserved end residues are part of each CDR3. Each record gives: D gene, clone size, J gene, V gene, CDR3 DNA, CDR3 protein. A D gene is named only where the DNA matches it firmly. A row's size may be missing; if present it is once, few, many or a size class.

>TRBD2|NA|TRBJ2-1|TRBV5-1
TGCGCCAGCAGCTCCATTAGCGGGAGAAGATACAATGAGCAGTTCTTC
CASSSISGRRYNEQFF
>TRBD1|NA|TRBJ1-3|TRBV7-8
TGTGCCAGCAGCCATAACACAGGGGATGGAAACACCATATATTTT
CASSHNTGDGNTIYF
>TRBD1|NA|TRBJ2-5|TRBV5-1
TGCGCCAGCAGCCCAACGACAGGGGGAGAAGAGACCCAGTACTTC
CASSPTTGGEETQYF
>TRBD1|few|TRBJ2-5|TRBV9
TGTGCCAGCAACAGGGGCACTTACCGCGAGACCCAGTACTTC
CASNRGTYRETQYF
>NA|NA|TRBJ1-1|TRBV19
TGTGCCAGTAGTTCCGGTGAGGCGAACACTGAAGCTTTCTTT
CASSSGEANTEAFF
>NA|NA|TRBJ1-5|TRBV30
TGTGCCTGGAGTGCCAGGAGCAATCAGCCCCAGCATTTT
CAWSARSNQPQHF
>NA|NA|TRBJ1-2|TRBV5-4
TGTGCCAGCAGCTTTGGACACGCCAGGCGTTATGGCTACACCTTC
CASSFGHARRYGYTF
>NA|NA|TRBJ2-2|TRBV7-3
TGTGCCAGCAGCACCGCTCAACTCGGGGAGCTGTTTTTT
CASSTAQLGELFF
>TRBD1|NA|TRBJ2-5|TRBV9
TGTGCCAGCAGCGTAGGTGCGGCCTCAGGGGGGACCCAGTACTTC
CASSVGAASGGTQYF
>TRBD2|NA|TRBJ2-7|TRBV5-5
TGTGCCAGCAGCTTCGGCGGGGGGGCGTACGAGCAGTACTTC
CASSFGGGAYEQYF
>NA|NA|TRBJ1-3|TRBV9
TGTGCCAGCAGCGTAGGCCAGGGACACGGAAACACCATATATTTT
CASSVGQGHGNTIYF
>TRBD1|NA|TRBJ2-5|TRBV6-5
TGTGCCAGCAGTGCACGATCGACAGGGTTAGAGACCCAGTACTTC
CASSARSTGLETQYF
>NA|NA|TRBJ2-7|TRBV6-5
TGTGCCAGCAGTTACTCGAAGGCAGGGAATTACGAGCAGTACTTC
CASSYSKAGNYEQYF
>TRBD1|NA|TRBJ1-2|TRBV6-6
TGTGCCACCGGGACAGGGGAAGGCTACACCTTC
CATGTGEGYTF
>NA|NA|TRBJ1-3|TRBV30
TGTGCCTGGAGTATTTTCGGGAGCTCTGGAAACACCATATATTTT
CAWSIFGSSGNTIYF